The 9 T cell receptor beta chains presented below share a single source sample, sequenced in a study of blood T cell repertoires in COVID-19 (dated by TCRdb to the early 2020s). The library was obtained by the immunoSEQ multiplex PCR assay. The clones in this table, taken by TCRdb from immuneACCESS, are in-frame only. Not every clone is retained; where verified, under half of the shortfall comes from an unresolved V gene, and the cause of the rest is unknown. The table for this sample lists 45,000 to 65,000 clones; approximately 80% of them were counted only once. Around 3.5% of the sample is held by the ten biggest clonotypes. The sequencing sample was made of peripheral blood. The origin of the receptors is a man aged 60-69 years with acute or convalescent COVID-19.

This clone was observed a handful of times. The gene calls are TRBV12-3 or TRBV12-4 and TRBJ2-5; weak D call: TRBD1 (6 bases). V lost 4 bases and J 9 bases, leaving 12 bases between the germline ends. The CDR3 runs 12 residues. The CDR3 sequence is CASSSAGVPQYF. The CDR3 DNA reads TGTGCCAGCAGTTCCGCAGGGGTTCCCCAGTACTTC.

The rearrangement joins TRBV9 to TRBJ2-3; D might be TRBD2 (5 bases). Per the germline V gene, CDR1 is SGDLS and CDR2 is YYNGEE. Trimming stripped 4 bases from V and 2 bases from J, with 14 bases between. The CDR3 totals 15 residues. In nucleotides, the CDR3 is TGTGCCAGCAGCCCCAAGAGCGGCGACACAGATACGCAGTATTTT. Protein sequence: CASSPKSGDTDTQYF. Filled out from reference TRBV9 and TRBJ2-3, the complete variable domain reads DSGVTQTPKHLITATGQRVTLRCSPRSGDLSVYWYQQSLDQGLQFLIQYYNGEERAKGNILERFSAQQFPDLHSELNLSSLELGDSALYFCASSPKSGDTDTQYFGPGTRLTVL.

The table lists this clone with a count of one. The rearrangement links TRBV19 to TRBJ1-1; weak D call: TRBD1 (6 bases). The CDR3 loop spans 15 amino acids. Looked up from germline, CDR1 is LNHDA and CDR2 is SQIVND (reference sequence). Trimming removed 6 bases from V and 4 bases from J, with 18 bases in between. The DNA of the CDR3 is TGTGCCAGTAGGCCCAAGACAGGTTCCGGCACTGAAGCTTTCTTT. Translating gives CASRPKTGSGTEAFF.

J is TRBJ1-5 and V is TRBV27, with TRBD1 matching 9 bases. This CDR3 is 16 amino acids long. CDR1 and CDR2 from the germline V gene are MNHEY and SMNVEV (reference sequence). The J segment lost 3 bases and the V segment lost 5 bases, leaving 8 bases of the junction unmatched. CDR3 sequence reads: CASSPRDRVFNQPQHF. DNA of the CDR3: TGTGCCAGCAGTCCGAGGGACAGGGTATTCAATCAGCCCCAGCATTTT.

The genes are TRBV5-4 and TRBJ2-1; 12 nucleotides line up with TRBD2. The CDR3 is 17 amino acids. Losses at the gene ends were 4 bases for V and 9 bases for J; bases not matched to a gene: 14. Germline assignment: CDR1 SGHNT and CDR2 YYREEE (reference sequence). The CDR3 sequence is CASSPIYSSGGAGEQFF. CDR3 bases: TGTGCCAGCAGCCCCATCTACTCTAGCGGGGGGGCCGGTGAGCAGTTCTTC.

A remark on this clone: Its ends do not fully match the called genes, so a read error is possible. The chain uses TRBV12-3 or TRBV12-4 and TRBJ1-2; 8 nucleotides line up with TRBD1. CDR3 length: 13 amino acids. CDR3 sequence (DNA): TGTGCCAGCAGTAGTGACAGGGGCGCCGGGTCCGCCTTC. It codes for CASSSDRGAGSAF.

The chain is built from TRBV19 and TRBJ1-5, with D unclear. Trimming removed 5 bases from V and 2 bases from J, with 7 bases in between. Germline CDR1 LNHDA, CDR2 SQIVND (reference sequence). The CDR3 contains 13 residues. CDR3 region: CASSASGNQPQHF. For the CDR3, the DNA is TGTGCCAGTAGTGCTAGTGGCAATCAGCCCCAGCATTTT.

This rearrangement joins TRBV5-1 to TRBJ1-5; a possible D gene is TRBD1 (5 bases). CDR1 SGHRS and CDR2 YFSETQ come from the germline V gene. The V end was cut by 0 bases, the J end by 7 bases, with 11 bases between. The length of the CDR3 is 14 residues. The CDR3 bases are TGCGCCAGCAGCTTGGAAGGGTCAGGGCAGCCCCAGCATTTT. Translation gives CASSLEGSGQPQHF.

The J gene is TRBJ2-1, the V gene TRBV9; the match to TRBD1 covers 10 bases. V lost 2 bases, J lost 9 bases, and 17 bases stayed unmatched. This CDR3 region has 18 residues. Germline lookup yields CDR1 SGDLS and CDR2 YYNGEE. The CDR3 nucleotides read TGTGCCAGCAGCGTCTCTGGGGACGGGGACAGGGGAGGCGGTGAGCAGTTCTTC. As protein: CASSVSGDGDRGGGEQFF.